One and the same sample provided the 9 T cell receptor beta chains below, sequenced in a study of T cell clonality in common variable immunodeficiency. Only in-frame clones appear in the TCRdb table, and some are missing; sequencing was by immunoSEQ multiplex PCR. This repertoire holds tens of thousands of clones, and none appear only once. Sequencing input: peripheral blood mononuclear cells. These receptors all come from a person aged 18 to 75 in good health.

The table lists this clone with many counts. With the read ending 3 residues before the CDR3 end, the germline J gene is used to fill in that end. The rearrangement uses TRBV28 and TRBJ2-2; maybe TRBD2 (6 bases). CDR1 MDHEN and CDR2 SYDVKM come from the germline V gene. V lost 2 bases and J 0 bases, leaving 16 bases between the germline ends. CDR3 size: 18 residues. The CDR3 reads CASSLPRRGKSNTGELFF. CDR3 DNA, as far as it was read: TGTGCCAGCAGTTTACCCCGCCGGGGGAAGTCGAACACCGGGGAG.

This clone has at least ten counts. Read sequence stops 3 residues before the CDR3 end, and the germline J gene provides the missing end. J is TRBJ2-1 and V is TRBV29-1; D perhaps matches TRBD1 (6 bases). The CDR3 has 11 amino acids. Per the germline V gene, CDR1 is SQVTM and CDR2 is ANQGSEA. Trimming took off 7 bases at V and 8 bases at J, with 12 bases between the two ends. The CDR3 reads CSGKQGDEQFF. Partial CDR3 DNA: TGCAGCGGAAAACAGGGCGATGAG.

This clone was observed at least ten times. The sequence runs out 3 residues before the end of the CDR3; the remainder is reconstructed from the germline J gene. The chain couples TRBV5-1 to TRBJ1-1; TRBD1 might be the D (6 bases). CDR1 is SGHRS, CDR2 YFSETQ, per germline. This CDR3 is 13 amino acids long. Incomplete CDR3 DNA: TGCGCCAGCAGTCATACAGGGACCCAAGAA. It encodes CASSHTGTQE. The entire CDR3 protein is CASSHTGTQEAFF.

This clone showed up many times. The CDR3 is cut off 3 residues early in the read; its end comes from the germline J gene. J is TRBJ1-1 and V is TRBV30; 8 bases map to TRBD1. The V gene end was trimmed by 2 bases and the J gene end by 4 bases; junction bases not matched to a gene: 12. CDR3 length: 16 amino acids. Germline loops: CDR1 GTSNPN, CDR2 SVGIG (reference sequence). The CDR3 is CAWSPKRQGLITEAFF. Incomplete CDR3 DNA: TGTGCCTGGAGTCCAAAACGACAGGGGTTGATCACTGAA.

This clone has ten or more counts. The read ends 3 residues early relative to the CDR3; the germline J gene fills the gap. The chain employs TRBV11-2 and TRBJ2-2; TRBD2 might be the D (6 bases). Deletions cut 4 bases from V and 5 bases from J, with 14 bases between. This CDR3 is built from 15 residues. The germline V gene has CDR1 SGHAT and CDR2 FQNNGV. This CDR3 reads CASSSGLIRTGELFF. The DNA read from the CDR3 is TGTGCCAGCAGCTCAGGACTAATCAGAACCGGGGAG.

This clone was recorded a few times. The sequence runs out 3 residues before the end of the CDR3; the remainder is reconstructed from the germline J gene. The genes are TRBV5-1 and TRBJ1-4; no reliable D call. The germline V gene has CDR1 SGHRS and CDR2 YFSETQ. The germline V and J ends were trimmed by 2 bases and 1 base, with 18 bases remaining between them. The CDR3 runs to 18 residues. CDR3 DNA (partial): TGCGCCAGCAGCTTAATCCCCACTAGTTTGGGAACTAATGAAAAA. This sequence encodes CASSLIPTSLGTNEK. The whole CDR3 reads CASSLIPTSLGTNEKLFF.

At least ten counts were recorded for this clone. The read ends 3 residues shy of where the CDR3 ends; the end is completed using the germline J gene. The V gene is TRBV19, the J gene TRBJ2-7, with D maybe TRBD1 (6 bases). The CDR3 loop spans 14 amino acids. Germline CDR1 and CDR2: LNHDA and SQIVND (reference sequence). Trimming shortened V by 3 bases and J by 2 bases, and 11 bases separated the two germline ends. Partial CDR3 DNA: TGTGCCAGTAGTATCCCCGGGACAACCTACGAG. It yields the protein CASSIPGTTYE. In full, the CDR3 reads CASSIPGTTYEQYF. Together with reference TRBV19 and TRBJ2-7, the CDR3 gives the full variable domain: DGGITQSPKYLFRKEGQNVTLSCEQNLNHDAMYWYRQDPGQGLRLIYYSQIVNDFQKGDIAEGYSVSREKKESFPLTVTSAQKNPTAFYLCASSIPGTTYEQYFGPGTRLTVT.

This clone has only a few counts. The read finishes 3 residues shy of the CDR3 end, and the germline J gene is used to complete it. The chain carries TRBV2 and TRBJ2-1; 10 positions match TRBD2. Germline-derived CDR1 and CDR2 are SNHLY and FYNNEI. There are 14 residues in the CDR3. V was clipped by 7 bases and J by 5 bases; unmatched bases: 5. This CDR3 is CASTAGTSDNEQFF. The sequenced CDR3 bases are TGTGCCAGCACTGCCGGGACTAGCGACAATGAG.

This clone was recorded at least ten times. The DNA read from the CDR3 is TGTGCCAGCAGCGTCCGACAGGGAAATACCGGGGAG. Protein product: CASSVRQGNTGE. The entire CDR3 sequence reads CASSVRQGNTGELFF. The chain carries TRBV7-2 and TRBJ2-2; 7 bases are a match to TRBD1. The observed sequence ends 3 residues before the CDR3 terminus, with the missing tail filled in from the germline J gene. CDR3 length equals 15 residues. V dropped 5 bases and J dropped 5; count of bases not matched to a gene: 8. CDR1 and CDR2 (germline): SGHTA, FQGNSA.